This is a list of T cell receptor beta chains from one sample in a study of blood T cell repertoires in COVID-19. The data were produced by immunoSEQ multiplex PCR, yet TCRdb's version contains in-frame clones alone and is incomplete. Of roughly 91,000 clones listed, about three quarters are singletons. Sequencing was carried out using peripheral blood. These receptors were obtained from a man between 70 and 80 years old with acute or convalescent COVID-19. Both conserved end residues are part of each CDR3. The D gene is left open where the match is weak. Clone size is stated in some rows and not others, as once, few, many or a class when expanded.

V,J,size,D,DNA,CDR3
TRBV3-1/TRBV3-2,TRBJ1-4,-,TRBD1,TGTGCCAGCAGCCAGAGGACAGGAAAGGTTGAAAAACTGTTTTTT,CASSQRTGKVEKLFF
TRBV10-3,TRBJ1-2,-,-,TGTGCCATCAGTGAAATTATGCAGCGTACGAACCCTAACTATGGCTACACCTTC,CAISEIMQRTNPNYGYTF
TRBV10-3,TRBJ1-2,-,TRBD1,TGTGCCATCAGACAGGGGAAGTACTATGGCTACACCTTC,CAIRQGKYYGYTF
TRBV18,TRBJ2-2,-,-,TGTGCCAGCTCACCAAACAGGATCACCGGGGAGCTGTTTTTT,CASSPNRITGELFF
TRBV28,TRBJ2-1,-,TRBD1,TGTGCCAGCAGTCGTGACAGGGGCCCCTACAATGAGCAGTTCTTC,CASSRDRGPYNEQFF
TRBV19,TRBJ2-2,-,-,TGTGCCAGTAGTACTCTGACAGGGAGGACCGGGGAGCTGTTTTTT,CASSTLTGRTGELFF
TRBV12-3/TRBV12-4,TRBJ2-5,-,-,TGTGCCAGCAGTTTTTCGGGGACCCAGTACTTC,CASSFSGTQYF
TRBV7-9,TRBJ1-1,once,TRBD1,TGTGCCAGCAGCGAAGGCCGGGACAGGGGATGGAACACTGAAGCTTTCTTT,CASSEGRDRGWNTEAFF
TRBV9,TRBJ1-1,-,-,TGTGCCAGCAGGCCAATGACAGGTTTTGAAGCTTTCTTT,CASRPMTGFEAFF
TRBV5-1,TRBJ2-7,once,-,TGCGCCAGCAGTTCCCCAGGGGTCAACGAGCAGTACTTC,CASSSPGVNEQYF
TRBV5-6,TRBJ1-6,-,TRBD1,TGTGCCAGCAGCCCGCCACCGGGACAGGGCCCCTATAATTCACCCCTCCACTTT,CASSPPPGQGPYNSPLHF
TRBV4-1,TRBJ2-7,-,-,TGCGCCAGCAGCCAGTTTGGGACGGGAGAGGAAACCTACGAGCAGTACTTC,CASSQFGTGEETYEQYF
TRBV6-5,TRBJ1-4,-,-,TGTGCCAGCGGCCCCTTAGGGAGTGGCGAAAAACTGTTTTTT,CASGPLGSGEKLFF
TRBV6-4,TRBJ2-3,medium-sized,TRBD1,TGTGCCAGCAGTGAGGGACAGGGGGCAGATACGCAGTATTTT,CASSEGQGADTQYF
TRBV7-9,TRBJ1-2,once,-,TGTGCCAGCAGCACCCGAGAGGGATCATACGTCTATGGCTACACCTTC,CASSTREGSYVYGYTF
TRBV5-1,TRBJ1-2,-,-,TGCGCCAGCAGCTTGGACCCCAGGGTGAACTATGGCTACACCTTC,CASSLDPRVNYGYTF
TRBV4-1,TRBJ1-1,-,-,TGCGCCAGCAGCCAAGAGGGCTTGAGAACTGAAGCTTTCTTT,CASSQEGLRTEAFF
TRBV10-3,TRBJ2-1,-,TRBD2,TGTGCCATCAGTGAGGGGGGAGGGGCGAATGAGCAGTTCTTC,CAISEGGGANEQFF
TRBV5-4,TRBJ1-1,-,-,TGTGCCAGCAGCTCGAACAGGGAGGGTGAAGCTTTCTTT,CASSSNREGEAFF
TRBV12-3/TRBV12-4,TRBJ1-2,-,TRBD1,TGTGCCAGCAGGTCACAGGGGAACTATGGCTACACCTTC,CASRSQGNYGYTF
TRBV5-6,TRBJ2-2,-,-,TGTGCCAGCGGGGGGACCGGGGAGCTGTTTTTT,CASGGTGELFF
TRBV9,TRBJ1-3,-,TRBD1,TGTGCCAGCAGCTACGGCCCGGGACAGTACCCCTCTGGAAACACCATATATTTT,CASSYGPGQYPSGNTIYF
TRBV16,TRBJ2-5,few,TRBD1,TGTGCCAGCAGCCAATTCTACACCGGGACAGGGGCGGGAGAGACCCAGTACTTC,CASSQFYTGTGAGETQYF
TRBV29-1,TRBJ1-2,-,TRBD1,TGCAGCGTTGGGACAGGGTTCGGCTACACCTTC,CSVGTGFGYTF
TRBV6-2/TRBV6-3,TRBJ1-3,-,-,TGTGCCAGCAGTTACCGTCGAAACAGCCGTGGAAACACCATATATTTT,CASSYRRNSRGNTIYF
TRBV7-9,TRBJ1-6,-,-,TGTGCCAGCACCCTGGGGAGTAAGTCCCTGAGGTCACCCCTCCACTTT,CASTLGSKSLRSPLHF
TRBV24-1,TRBJ1-2,-,TRBD1,TGTGCCACCAGTGGTGGACAGGGAGAGGCTAACTATGGCTACACCTTC,CATSGGQGEANYGYTF
TRBV11-2,TRBJ1-1,-,TRBD1,TGTGCCAGCAGCCTCAACAGGGGGCTAACTGAAGCTTTCTTT,CASSLNRGLTEAFF
TRBV7-3,TRBJ2-1,-,TRBD2,TGTGCCAGCAGCTTGTTCAGCGGGGGGGCTATCTATGAGCAGTTCTTC,CASSLFSGGAIYEQFF
TRBV5-1,TRBJ2-7,-,-,TGCGCCAGCAGCCGCTCGGAGGGTAACGACGAGCAGTACTTC,CASSRSEGNDEQYF
TRBV9,TRBJ1-4,-,-,TGTGCCAGCAGCACCGGACAGTCAACTAATGAAAAACTGTTTTTT,CASSTGQSTNEKLFF
TRBV30,TRBJ1-6,few,-,TGTGCCTGGAGTTTAGGAAAGGAGGGTGTTTCACCCCTCCACTTT,CAWSLGKEGVSPLHF
TRBV28,TRBJ1-2,few,TRBD1,TGTGCCAGCAGTTTCCGGGACAGGGGATTTAGCGGCTACACCTTC,CASSFRDRGFSGYTF
TRBV3-1/TRBV3-2,TRBJ2-3,-,TRBD2,TGTGCCAGCAGCCCCTATCTCCTAGCGGGAGGGTTCCCCCCTAGTTTT,CASSPYLLAGGFPPSF
TRBV19,TRBJ1-3,-,-,TGTGCCAGTTCATTGGGAGCAAGTTTTGCTTCAGGAAACACCATATATTTT,CASSLGASFASGNTIYF
TRBV18,TRBJ2-4,-,-,TGTGCCAGCTCGGCCGGGTCAAAAAACATTCAGTACTTC,CASSAGSKNIQYF
TRBV3-1/TRBV3-2,TRBJ1-6,few,TRBD1,TGTGCCAGCAGCCAAGATGGGGGACAGGGGAATTCACCCCTCCACTTT,CASSQDGGQGNSPLHF
TRBV10-3,TRBJ2-3,-,TRBD2,TGTGCCATCAGTCCCGGACTAGCGGGAGGGTACCCTAGCACAGATACGCAGTATTTT,CAISPGLAGGYPSTDTQYF
TRBV5-1,TRBJ2-1,-,TRBD1,TGCGCCAGCAGCCCCGGGACAGTGTATTACAATGAGCAGTTCTTC,CASSPGTVYYNEQFF
TRBV19,TRBJ1-4,-,-,TGTGCCAGTAGTGGATACAGGGTGGCTAATGAAAAACTGTTTTTT,CASSGYRVANEKLFF
TRBV2,TRBJ1-1,once,-,TGTGCCAGCAGTGCCCAGGGAAACACTGAAGCTTTCTTT,CASSAQGNTEAFF
TRBV6-5,TRBJ1-5,-,-,TGTGCCAGCAGTTACTCTTCTGTAGGGGCCATTCATTTT,CASSYSSVGAIHF
TRBV5-4,TRBJ2-3,-,TRBD1,TGTGCCAGCAGCGAGGGACAGGGGGCCAGAGATACGCAGTATTTT,CASSEGQGARDTQYF
TRBV28,TRBJ2-1,-,TRBD2,TGTGCCAGCAGTTTATCCGGACTAGTCACCAATGAGCAGTTCTTC,CASSLSGLVTNEQFF
TRBV27,TRBJ2-1,-,-,TGTGCCAGCAGTTTATACGAGGGGGTGACAAACAATGAGCAGTTCTTC,CASSLYEGVTNNEQFF